This TCR beta chain appears in the sequencing data of a study of blood T cell repertoires in COVID-19. About the research overall: PBMCs, B-cell-depleted T cells, or T cells were the source of the cDNA or gDNA that made up the material.

Sequencing was performed with immunoSEQ multiplex PCR; in TCRdb, only in-frame clones are kept and a portion is missing. This repertoire shows 35,000 to 50,000 clones, roughly 69% found once; its top ten account for 6.2%. Germline assignment: CDR1 LNHDA and CDR2 SQIVND (reference sequence). V lost 4 bases to trimming and J lost 4 bases, with 13 bases between them. This CDR3 spans 14 amino acids. This chain links TRBV19 with TRBJ2-5; tentatively, D is TRBD1 (6 bases). The TCR sequence derives from a man at least 80 years old with acute or convalescent COVID-19. The sample consisted of peripheral blood. The CDR3 reads CASSTTGIRETQYF. As DNA, the CDR3 is TGTGCCAGTAGTACCACAGGGATCCGAGAGACCCAGTACTTC.